The clone carrying this T cell receptor beta chain has a handful of counts. Its antigen is unidentified. A second PCR of about 6 to 11 cycles used a sample-barcoded 5' primer and a J-beta primer mix. A single record per CDR3 protein comes from TCRdb applying MiXCR to the 5' RACE reads. The sample holds around 1,500,000 distinct CDR3 sequences, approximately 28% seen once. CDR1 SGHVS and CDR2 FNYEAQ come from the germline V gene. CDR3 length: 17 amino acids. J gave up 1 base and V 0 bases, and 7 bases lay outside the gene matches. This sample stems from a study of blood T cells in healthy people across ages. The study drew donors from healthy Caucasian individuals in Russia aged roughly 6 to 90. Points from the study as a whole: With donor CMV status unknown, expanded clonotype changes were possibly confounded.

The sequencing sample was made of blood. This sequence was found in a woman in her thirties in good health. This chain joins TRBV7-6 and TRBJ2-3; 7 bases line up with TRBD1. CDR3 in amino acids: CASSLALSGGRTDTQYF. CDR3 in DNA: TGTGCCAGCAGCTTAGCTTTGTCAGGGGGACGCACAGATACGCAGTATTTT.